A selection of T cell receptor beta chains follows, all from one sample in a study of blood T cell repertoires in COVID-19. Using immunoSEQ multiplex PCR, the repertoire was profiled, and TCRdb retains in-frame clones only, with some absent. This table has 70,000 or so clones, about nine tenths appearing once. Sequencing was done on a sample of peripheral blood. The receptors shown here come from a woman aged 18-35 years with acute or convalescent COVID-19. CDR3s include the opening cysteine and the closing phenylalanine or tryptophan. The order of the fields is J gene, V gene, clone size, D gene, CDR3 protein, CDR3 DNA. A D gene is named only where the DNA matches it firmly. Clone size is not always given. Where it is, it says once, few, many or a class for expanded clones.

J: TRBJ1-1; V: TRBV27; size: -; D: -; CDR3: CASSPAGPAIEAFF; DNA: TGTGCCAGCTCCCCGGCGGGTCCCGCGATTGAAGCTTTCTTT
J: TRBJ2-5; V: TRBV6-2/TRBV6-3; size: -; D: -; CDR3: CASSFPQLEVETQYF; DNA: TGTGCCAGCAGTTTTCCCCAATTAGAAGTGGAGACCCAGTACTTC
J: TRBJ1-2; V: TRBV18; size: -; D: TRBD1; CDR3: CASSPDRDYGYTF; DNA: TGTGCCAGCTCACCAGACAGGGACTATGGCTACACCTTC
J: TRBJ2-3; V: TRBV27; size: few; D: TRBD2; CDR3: CASSIGTSGTDTQYF; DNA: TGTGCCAGCAGTATCGGGACTAGCGGCACAGATACGCAGTATTTT
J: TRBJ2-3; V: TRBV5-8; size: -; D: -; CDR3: CASSLQFSTDTQYF; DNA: TGTGCCAGCAGCTTGCAGTTTTCCACAGATACGCAGTATTTT
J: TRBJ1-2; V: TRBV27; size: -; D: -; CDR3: CASRGAGRNYGYTF; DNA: TGTGCCAGCAGAGGGGCTGGACGGAACTATGGCTACACCTTC
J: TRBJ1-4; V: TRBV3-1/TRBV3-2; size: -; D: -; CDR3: CASSLGLREKLFF; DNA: TGTGCCAGCAGCCTTGGACTGAGGGAAAAACTGTTTTTT
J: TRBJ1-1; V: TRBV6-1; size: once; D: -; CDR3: CASSEALETEAFF; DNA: TGTGCCAGCAGTGAAGCCCTAGAAACTGAAGCTTTCTTT
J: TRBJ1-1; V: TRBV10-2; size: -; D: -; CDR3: CASSEFQGRTEAFF; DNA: TGCGCCAGCAGTGAGTTTCAGGGGCGCACTGAAGCTTTCTTT
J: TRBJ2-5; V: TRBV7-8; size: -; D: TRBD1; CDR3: CASSFSRDRQETQYF; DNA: TGTGCCAGCAGCTTTTCCCGGGACAGGCAAGAGACCCAGTACTTC
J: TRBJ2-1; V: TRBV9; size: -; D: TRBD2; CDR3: CASSVVAGYNEQFF; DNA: TGTGCCAGCAGCGTAGTAGCGGGGTACAATGAGCAGTTCTTC
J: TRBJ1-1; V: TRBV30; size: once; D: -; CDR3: CACHGQNTEAFF; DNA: TGTGCCTGCCATGGACAGAACACTGAAGCTTTCTTT
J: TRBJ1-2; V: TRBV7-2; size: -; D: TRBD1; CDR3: CASSLSTGNYGYTF; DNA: TGTGCCAGCAGCTTATCGACAGGGAACTATGGCTACACCTTC